This T cell receptor (beta chain) came from a study of T cells expressing NK-cell markers. Study information: Sorted CD3+CD56-NKG2C+, CD3+CD56+NKG2C+ and CD3+CD56+NKG2C- T cells supplied the TCR beta repertoires.

Concerning this clonotype itself: The antigen remains unidentified.

Each CDR3 protein gets one entry in TCRdb, which reprocessed the 5' RACE reads and gives no DNA. The sample table sets out approximately 110,000 distinct CDR3 sequences. General study findings and limits: 1.0-7.0% of CD8+ T cells in about six donors belonged to dominant NKG2C+ clonotypes. Whether the expanded NKG2C+ T cell clones recognized HCMV remained unclear. Several donors showed these clonotypes also leading the CD3+CD56-NKG2C+ fraction.

The CDR3 covers 14 residues. Germline loops: CDR1 SGHDT, CDR2 YYEEEE. The receptor comes from a woman between 18 and 70 years old in good health. The V call is TRBV5-6, the J call TRBJ2-4. The sequenced sample was blood T cells: a sorted CD56 or NKG2C T cell subset, CD4+ or CD8+ T cells, or bulk PBMC T cells (not recorded which). The CDR3 sequence is CASSLLENKNIQYF.